These 24 T cell receptor beta chains were all obtained from the same sample, sequenced in a study of T cells after yellow fever vaccination. Via MiXCR, TCRdb re-called the 5' RACE reads, giving one row per CDR3 protein. The sample carries hundreds of thousands of distinct CDR3 sequences, approximately 12% recorded once. The input for sequencing was PBMCs, taken on the day of the yellow fever booster vaccination. Receptor source: a man aged 30 to 39 who received the YFV17D yellow fever vaccine.

This clonotype was seen only a few times. The V gene is TRBV4-3, the J gene TRBJ2-2; 7 positions agree with TRBD1. The germline gives CDR1 LGHNA, CDR2 YSLEER. This CDR3 comprises 16 residues. The V segment lost 0 bases and the J segment 7 bases; nucleotides outside the gene matches: 8. The CDR3 region is CASSQEVLGGGGELFF. CDR3 coding DNA: TGCGCCAGCAGCCAAGAAGTCTTAGGGGGCGGCGGGGAGCTGTTTTTT.

Ten or more counts support this clonotype. The chain links TRBV6-5 to TRBJ2-3; no definite D call. Trimming took off 0 bases at V and 0 bases at J, with 4 bases between the two ends. The CDR3 spans 14 residues. Germline CDR1 and CDR2: MNHEY and SVGAGI. The CDR3 DNA sequence: TGTGCCAGCAGTTACTCTGCTAGCACAGATACGCAGTATTTT. It is translated as CASSYSASTDTQYF.

This clonotype was counted only a few times. The CDR3 DNA is TGTGCCAGCAGTTTGAAACTCTACGAGCAGTACTTC. This encodes CASSLKLYEQYF. V usage is TRBV12-3 or TRBV12-4 and J usage is TRBJ2-7; D is undetermined. This CDR3 comprises 12 residues. Trimming took 3 bases from V and 3 from J, leaving 6 bases between them.

This clonotype has ten or more counts. The chain combines TRBV12-3 or TRBV12-4 with TRBJ2-5; D perhaps matches TRBD2 (5 bases). The CDR3 loop spans 14 amino acids. The V end lost 1 base, the J end lost 3 bases, and 9 bases lay between the germline ends. CDR3 bases: TGTGCCAGCAGTTTAGGACTATCAGAAGAGACCCAGTACTTC. Amino acids: CASSLGLSEETQYF.

This clonotype was observed at least ten times. V is TRBV20-1 and J is TRBJ1-5; D is possibly TRBD1 (6 bases). CDR1 is DFQATT and CDR2 is SNEGSKA in the germline V gene (reference sequence). The CDR3 runs to 13 residues. Trimming cost V 3 bases and J 7 bases, with 13 bases left between them. The CDR3 region is CSASAGEEQPQHF. The CDR3 coding sequence is TGCAGTGCTAGTGCAGGGGAAGAACAGCCCCAGCATTTT.

The chain joins TRBV12-3 or TRBV12-4 to TRBJ2-2, with D perhaps being TRBD1 or TRBD2 (5 bases each). Trimming left V 6 bases short and J 0 bases short, with 8 bases between. The CDR3 spans 14 residues. The DNA for the CDR3 is TGTGCCAGCAGGAGAGGGGCGAACACCGGGGAGCTGTTTTTT. Translating gives CASRRGANTGELFF.

This clonotype was detected only a few times. The chain joins TRBV5-1 to TRBJ1-2, with TRBD1 as a possible D gene (6 bases). CDR3 length: 17 residues. V lost 4 bases and J 4 bases, leaving 23 bases between the germline ends. Germline V CDR1 and CDR2: SGHRS, YFSETQ. This CDR3 reads CASSIDRPVTPGYGYTF. The CDR3, as DNA: TGCGCCAGCAGCATCGACAGGCCGGTAACCCCAGGCTATGGCTACACCTTC.

The rearrangement links TRBV20-1 to TRBJ1-3; D ambiguous. Trimming left V 3 bases short and J 0 bases short, with 9 bases between. Germline values: CDR1 DFQATT, CDR2 SNEGSKA (reference sequence). The CDR3 is 14 residues long. CDR3 protein: CSASEGASGNTIYF. In DNA, the CDR3 is TGCAGTGCTAGCGAGGGCGCCTCTGGAAACACCATATATTTT.

The table lists this clonotype with a few counts. The J gene is TRBJ2-1, the V gene TRBV7-9; D perhaps matches TRBD2 (5 bases). The germline V gene has CDR1 SEHNR and CDR2 FQNEAQ (reference sequence). The CDR3 sequence is 13 residues long. V was trimmed by 2 bases and J by 9 bases, leaving 11 bases between them. CDR3 residues: CASSLISGFEQFF. The CDR3 DNA follows: TGTGCCAGCAGCTTAATTTCGGGGTTTGAGCAGTTCTTC.

The rearrangement links TRBV30 to TRBJ2-1; tentative D call: TRBD2 (6 bases). The CDR3 is made up of 14 amino acids. V was cut by 4 bases and J by 4 bases, with 14 bases left in between. Per germline, CDR1 GTSNPN and CDR2 SVGIG (reference sequence). The CDR3 DNA sequence: TGTGCCTGGACCTGGGGGACTGGATACAATGAGCAGTTCTTC. Translating gives CAWTWGTGYNEQFF. Full variable domain (rest looked up from reference TRBV30 and TRBJ2-1): SQTIHQWPATLVQPVGSPLSLECTVEGTSNPNLYWYRQAAGRGLQLLFYSVGIGQISSEVPQNLSASRPQDRQFILSSKKLLLSDSGFYLCAWTWGTGYNEQFFGPGTRLTVL.

V gene TRBV12-3 or TRBV12-4 combines with J gene TRBJ1-2; no clear D. Deletions cut 5 bases from V and 4 bases from J, with 14 bases between. The CDR3 is made up of 14 amino acids. The CDR3 region is CASSPKRDSYGYTF. Here the CDR3 DNA reads TGTGCCAGCAGTCCCAAGAGGGATTCCTATGGCTACACCTTC.

This chain joins TRBV7-2 and TRBJ2-1; 7 nucleotides match TRBD1. CDR3 size: 14 residues. Losses at the gene ends were 3 bases for V and 6 bases for J; bases not matched to a gene: 5. CDR1 and CDR2 from the germline V gene are SGHTA and FQGNSA. The CDR3 DNA sequence: TGTGCCAGCAGCTTCGGTCGGGACAGCAATGAGCAGTTCTTC. This sequence encodes CASSFGRDSNEQFF.

This clonotype was counted between two and nine times. V usage is TRBV2 and J usage is TRBJ2-2; D unresolved. V lost 6 bases, J lost 7 bases, and 9 bases lay in between. This CDR3 region has 12 residues. The germline gives CDR1 SNHLY, CDR2 FYNNEI. In nucleotides, the CDR3 is TGTGCCAGCAGCGGCATGCTCGGGGAGCTGTTTTTT. This sequence encodes CASSGMLGELFF. Drawing the rest from reference TRBV2 and TRBJ2-2, the complete variable domain is EPEVTQTPSHQVTQMGQEVILRCVPISNHLYFYWYRQILGQKVEFLVSFYNNEISEKSEIFDDQFSVERPDGSNFTLKIRSTKLEDSAMYFCASSGMLGELFFGEGSRLTVL.

This sequence joins TRBV4-2 and TRBJ2-1; 10 bases align to TRBD2. This CDR3 comprises 16 residues. Germline CDR1 reads LGHNA; CDR2 reads YNFKEQ. J was trimmed by 6 bases and V by 4 bases; bases with no gene match: 9. The CDR3 DNA is TGTGCCAGCAGCCGAGTACTAGCGGGATTCACCAATGAGCAGTTCTTC. Protein: CASSRVLAGFTNEQFF.

The V call is TRBV19, the J call TRBJ2-5; D is unclear. V lost 7 bases, J lost 2 bases, and 14 bases lay in between. This CDR3 has 14 residues. Germline CDR1 and CDR2: LNHDA and SQIVND (reference sequence). The CDR3, as DNA: TGTGCCAGTAAAGAGGCAGGCAAACAAGAGACCCAGTACTTC. Translation gives CASKEAGKQETQYF.

In the case of this clonotype: A much larger clone lies one base from this, so it may be a read error. The rearrangement links TRBV10-3 to TRBJ2-7; D may be TRBD2 (6 bases). Trimming cost V 3 bases and J 6 bases, with 12 bases left between them. The CDR3 extends over 13 amino acids. Germline V CDR1 and CDR2: ENHRY, SYGVKD. Here the CDR3 DNA reads TGTGCCATCAGTGAATTGGAGGGCTCCGAGCAGTACTTC. It translates to CAISELEGSEQYF.

This clonotype was seen a few times. The V call is TRBV28, the J call TRBJ2-3, with unresolved D. The germline CDR1 and CDR2 sequences are MDHEN and SYDVKM. The CDR3 loop spans 14 amino acids. The ends were cut back, 2 bases at V and 2 bases at J, with 8 bases in the middle. The DNA of the CDR3 is TGTGCCAGCAGTTTAGTTCTGATCACAGATACGCAGTATTTT. This translates into CASSLVLITDTQYF.

This clonotype was found a few times. CDR3 sequence reads: CASSLVDMNTGELFF. The CDR3 region has the DNA TGCGCCAGCAGCTTGGTAGATATGAACACCGGGGAGCTGTTTTTT. The chain joins TRBV5-1 to TRBJ2-2; D is undetermined. This CDR3 spans 15 amino acids. Trimming removed 0 bases at V and 1 base at J, with 7 bases between. CDR1 is SGHRS, CDR2 YFSETQ, per germline.

The chain recombines TRBV28 with TRBJ2-1; D is unresolved. V lost 5 bases, J lost 2 bases, and 4 bases lay in between. The CDR3 consists of 12 residues. Germline V gives CDR1 MDHEN, CDR2 SYDVKM. CDR3 in amino acids: CASSRAYNEQFF. In DNA form, the CDR3 reads TGTGCCAGCAGTAGGGCCTACAATGAGCAGTTCTTC.

The CDR3 region has the DNA TGTGCCATCAGTGGTATGGCCTACGAGCAGTACTTC. Amino acids: CAISGMAYEQYF. J is TRBJ2-7 and V is TRBV10-3; D remains ambiguous. Trimming pared 4 bases from V and 2 bases from J, leaving 6 bases between. This CDR3 contains 12 residues. Germline values: CDR1 ENHRY, CDR2 SYGVKD.

The sample holds a few counts of this clonotype. The chain couples TRBV11-2 to TRBJ1-1; a weak D match, TRBD1 (6 bases). The CDR3 totals 13 residues. V was cut by 4 bases and J by 5 bases, with 11 bases left in between. Germline lookup yields CDR1 SGHAT and CDR2 FQNNGV. The CDR3 reads CASSSTGLTEAFF. CDR3 sequence (DNA): TGTGCCAGCAGCTCGACAGGTTTAACTGAAGCTTTCTTT.

This clonotype was seen only a few times. This chain uses TRBV11-2 with TRBJ2-7, with 10 bases aligning to TRBD2. With V trimmed by 5 bases and J by 0 bases, 16 bases remained unmatched. The CDR3 spans 19 residues. Germline V lookup: CDR1 SGHAT, CDR2 FQNNGV. DNA for the CDR3: TGTGCCAGCAGCCGAAGGAGAGGGCTAGCGGGAGTCGGCTCCTACGAGCAGTACTTC. It translates to CASSRRRGLAGVGSYEQYF.

This clonotype came up a few times. Germline and junction disagree at one end, which may indicate a read error. V usage is TRBV7-6 and J usage is TRBJ2-7; the D gene could be TRBD1 or TRBD2 (6 bases each). CDR1 and CDR2 from the germline V gene are SGHVS and FNYEAQ. The CDR3 is made up of 11 amino acids. CDR3 loop: CASSLGGALCF. CDR3 nucleotide sequence: TGTGCCAGCAGCTTAGGGGGGGCCCTCTGCTTC.

The chain links TRBV4-1 to TRBJ2-1; tentative D call: TRBD2 (6 bases). V dropped 1 base and J dropped 4 bases, with 14 bases sitting between them. The germline CDR1 and CDR2 sequences are MGHRA and YSYEKL. The CDR3 has 16 residues. The CDR3: CASSQGLVRNYNEQFF. The CDR3 DNA sequence: TGCGCCAGCAGCCAAGGACTAGTGAGAAATTACAATGAGCAGTTCTTC.